This TCR beta chain was observed in a study of blood T cell repertoires in COVID-19. Looking at the study overall: Material from acute and convalescent COVID-19 was sourced from the United States, Italy and Spain. PBMCs, B-cell-depleted T cells, or T cells were the source of the cDNA or gDNA that made up the material.

As originally analysed: By means of reference gene primer amplification, nucleated cell counts were estimated. TCRdb's copy holds only in-frame clones and misses some; the assay was immunoSEQ multiplex PCR. That table is the source of V, J and clone size, and D and trimming were worked out from the DNA. Of 70,000 or so clones in the sample, more than 75% were seen once. The V gene's germline CDR1 is SGHKS and CDR2 YYEKEE (reference sequence). This CDR3 spans 12 amino acids. After removal of 7 bases from V and 4 bases from J, the junction contained 1 base not matched to a gene. This receptor was taken from a human donor in a cohort sampled during active COVID-19. The chain employs TRBV5-5 and TRBJ1-2, with TRBD1 identical over 10 bases. The material sequenced was peripheral blood. The CDR3 region is CASGQGGYGYTF. CDR3 DNA sequence: TGTGCCAGCGGACAGGGGGGCTATGGCTACACCTTC.